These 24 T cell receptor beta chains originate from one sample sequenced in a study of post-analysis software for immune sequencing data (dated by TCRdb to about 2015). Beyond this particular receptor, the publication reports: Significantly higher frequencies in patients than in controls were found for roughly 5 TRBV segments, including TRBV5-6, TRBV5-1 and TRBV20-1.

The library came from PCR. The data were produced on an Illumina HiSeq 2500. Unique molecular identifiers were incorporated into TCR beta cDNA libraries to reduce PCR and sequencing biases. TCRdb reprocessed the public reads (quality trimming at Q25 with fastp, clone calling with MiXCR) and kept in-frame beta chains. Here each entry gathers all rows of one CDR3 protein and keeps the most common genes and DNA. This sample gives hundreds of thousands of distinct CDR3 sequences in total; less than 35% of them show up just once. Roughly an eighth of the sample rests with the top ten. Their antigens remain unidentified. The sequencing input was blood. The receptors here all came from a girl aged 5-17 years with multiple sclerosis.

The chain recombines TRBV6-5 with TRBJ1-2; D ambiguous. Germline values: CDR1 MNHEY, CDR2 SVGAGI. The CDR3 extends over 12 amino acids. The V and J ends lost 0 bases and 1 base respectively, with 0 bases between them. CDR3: CASSYSNYGYTF. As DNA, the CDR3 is TGTGCCAGCAGTTACTCTAACTATGGCTACACCTTC.

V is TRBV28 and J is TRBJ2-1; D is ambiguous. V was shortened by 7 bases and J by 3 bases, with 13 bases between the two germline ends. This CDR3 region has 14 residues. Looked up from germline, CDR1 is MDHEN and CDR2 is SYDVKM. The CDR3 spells CASTTAVGYNEQFF. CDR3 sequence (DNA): TGTGCCAGCACCACGGCGGTCGGCTACAATGAGCAGTTCTTC.

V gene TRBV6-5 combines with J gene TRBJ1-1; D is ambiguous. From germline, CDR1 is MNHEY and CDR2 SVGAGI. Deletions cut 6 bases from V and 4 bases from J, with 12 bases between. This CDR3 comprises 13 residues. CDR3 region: CASSRLRVTEAFF. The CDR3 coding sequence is TGTGCCAGCAGCCGCTTACGGGTCACTGAAGCTTTCTTT.

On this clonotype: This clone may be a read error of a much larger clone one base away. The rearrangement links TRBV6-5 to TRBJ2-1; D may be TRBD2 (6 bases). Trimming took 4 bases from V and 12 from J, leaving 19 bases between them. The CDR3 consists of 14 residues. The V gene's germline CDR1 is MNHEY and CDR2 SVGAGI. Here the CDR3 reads CASSLETNGGGQFF. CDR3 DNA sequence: TGTGCCAGCAGTTTGGAGACTAACGGGGGTGGGCAGTTCTTC.

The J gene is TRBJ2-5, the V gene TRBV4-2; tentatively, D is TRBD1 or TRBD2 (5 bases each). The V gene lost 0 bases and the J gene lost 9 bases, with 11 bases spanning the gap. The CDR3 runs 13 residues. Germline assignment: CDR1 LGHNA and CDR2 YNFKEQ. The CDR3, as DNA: TGTGCCAGCAGCCAAGACCAGGGAGACCCCCAGTACTTC. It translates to CASSQDQGDPQYF.

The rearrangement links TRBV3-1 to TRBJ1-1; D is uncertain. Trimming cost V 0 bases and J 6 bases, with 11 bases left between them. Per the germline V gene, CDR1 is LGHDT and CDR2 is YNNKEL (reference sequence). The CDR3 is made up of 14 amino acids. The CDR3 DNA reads TGTGCCAGCAGCCAAGAGTCCATATCCCCTGAAGCTTTCTTT. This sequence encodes CASSQESISPEAFF. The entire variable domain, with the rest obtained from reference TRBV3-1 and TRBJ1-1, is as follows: DTAVSQTPKYLVTQMGNDKSIKCEQNLGHDTMYWYKQDSKKFLKIMFSYNNKELIINETVPNRFSPKSPDKAHLNLHINSLELGDSAVYFCASSQESISPEAFFGQGTRLTVV.

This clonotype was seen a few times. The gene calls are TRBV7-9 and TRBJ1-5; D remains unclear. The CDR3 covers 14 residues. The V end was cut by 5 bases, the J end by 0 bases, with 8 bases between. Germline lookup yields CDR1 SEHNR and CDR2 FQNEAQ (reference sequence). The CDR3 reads CASSAVSSNQPQHF. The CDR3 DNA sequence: TGTGCCAGCAGCGCCGTGAGTAGCAATCAGCCCCAGCATTTT. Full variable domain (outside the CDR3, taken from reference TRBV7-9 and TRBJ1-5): DTGVSQNPRHKITKRGQNVTFRCDPISEHNRLYWYRQTLGQGPEFLTYFQNEAQLEKSRLLSDRFSAERPKGSFSTLEIQRTEQGDSAMYLCASSAVSSNQPQHFGDGTRLSIL.

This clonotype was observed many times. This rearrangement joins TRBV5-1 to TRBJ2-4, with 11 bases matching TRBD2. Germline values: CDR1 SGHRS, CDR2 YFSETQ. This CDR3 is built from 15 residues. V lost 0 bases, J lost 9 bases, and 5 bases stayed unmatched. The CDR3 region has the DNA TGCGCCAGCAGCTTGGGACTAGCGGGGACTGGCATTCAGTACTTC. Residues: CASSLGLAGTGIQYF.

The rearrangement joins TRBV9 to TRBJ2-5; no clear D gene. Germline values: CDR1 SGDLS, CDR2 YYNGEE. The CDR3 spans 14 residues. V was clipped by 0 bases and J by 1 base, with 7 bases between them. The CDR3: CASSVGLGQETQYF. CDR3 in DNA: TGTGCCAGCAGCGTAGGATTGGGCCAAGAGACCCAGTACTTC.

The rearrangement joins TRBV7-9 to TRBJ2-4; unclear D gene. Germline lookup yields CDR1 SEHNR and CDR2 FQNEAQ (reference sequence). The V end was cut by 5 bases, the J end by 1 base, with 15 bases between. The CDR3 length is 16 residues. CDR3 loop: CASSHTSSSAKNIQYF. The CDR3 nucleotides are TGTGCCAGCAGCCATACTTCATCCTCTGCCAAAAACATTCAGTACTTC.

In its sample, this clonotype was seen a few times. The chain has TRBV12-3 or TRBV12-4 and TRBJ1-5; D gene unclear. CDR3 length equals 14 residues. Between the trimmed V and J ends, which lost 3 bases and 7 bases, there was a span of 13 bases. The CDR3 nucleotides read TGTGCCAGCAGTTTTGACACCTCTTACCAGCCCCAGCATTTT. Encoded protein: CASSFDTSYQPQHF.

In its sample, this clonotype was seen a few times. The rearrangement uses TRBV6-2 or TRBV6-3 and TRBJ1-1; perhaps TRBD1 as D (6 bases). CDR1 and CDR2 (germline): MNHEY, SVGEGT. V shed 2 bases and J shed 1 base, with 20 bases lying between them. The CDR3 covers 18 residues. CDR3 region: CASSYATRGGWANTEAFF. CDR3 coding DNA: TGTGCCAGCAGTTACGCCACCAGGGGTGGATGGGCGAACACTGAAGCTTTCTTT.

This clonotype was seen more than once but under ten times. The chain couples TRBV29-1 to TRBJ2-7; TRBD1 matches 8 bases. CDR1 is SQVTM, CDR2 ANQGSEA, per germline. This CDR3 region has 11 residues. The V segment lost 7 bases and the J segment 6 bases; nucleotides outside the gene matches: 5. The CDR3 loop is CSGGQEGEQYF. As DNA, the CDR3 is TGCAGCGGGGGACAGGAAGGCGAGCAGTACTTC.

The CDR3 DNA is TGCGCCAGCAGCCAAGTTGGGACACGGATCAATGAGCAGTTCTTC. Translating gives CASSQVGTRINEQFF. The rearrangement uses TRBV4-1 and TRBJ2-1; perhaps TRBD1 as D (6 bases). CDR3 size: 15 residues. Germline V gives CDR1 MGHRA, CDR2 YSYEKL. The V end lost 1 base, the J end lost 6 bases, and 13 bases lay between the germline ends.

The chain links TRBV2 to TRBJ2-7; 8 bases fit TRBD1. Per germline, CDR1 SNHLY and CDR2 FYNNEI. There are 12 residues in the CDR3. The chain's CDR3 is CAYRGKTYEQYF. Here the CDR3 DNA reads TGTGCGTACAGGGGGAAAACCTACGAGCAGTACTTC.

The CDR3 is CASSAGETQYF. In nucleotides, the CDR3 is TGCGCCAGCAGCGCCGGAGAGACCCAGTACTTC. The chain has TRBV5-1 and TRBJ2-5; no clear D. The CDR3 covers 11 residues. Germline V gene sequence: CDR1 SGHRS, CDR2 YFSETQ. V shed 4 bases and J shed 4 bases, with 5 bases lying between them.

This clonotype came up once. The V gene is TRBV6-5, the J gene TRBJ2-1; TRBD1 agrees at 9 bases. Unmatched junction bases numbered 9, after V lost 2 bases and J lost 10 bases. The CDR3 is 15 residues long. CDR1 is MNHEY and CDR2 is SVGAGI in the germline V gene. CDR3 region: CASSYRDRDGYEQFF. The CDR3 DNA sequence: TGTGCCAGCAGTTACAGGGACAGGGATGGGTACGAGCAGTTCTTC.

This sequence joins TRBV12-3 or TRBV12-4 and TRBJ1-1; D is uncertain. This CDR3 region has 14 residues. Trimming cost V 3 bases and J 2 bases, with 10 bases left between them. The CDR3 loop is CASSFEGYNTEAFF. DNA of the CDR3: TGTGCCAGCAGTTTTGAGGGATACAACACTGAAGCTTTCTTT.

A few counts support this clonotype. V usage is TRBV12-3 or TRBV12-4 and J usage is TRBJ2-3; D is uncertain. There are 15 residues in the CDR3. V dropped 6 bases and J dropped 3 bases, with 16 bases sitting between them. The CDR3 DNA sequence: TGTGCCAGCAGCCCGCCAGCCCCTTGGACAGATACGCAGTATTTT. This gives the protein CASSPPAPWTDTQYF.

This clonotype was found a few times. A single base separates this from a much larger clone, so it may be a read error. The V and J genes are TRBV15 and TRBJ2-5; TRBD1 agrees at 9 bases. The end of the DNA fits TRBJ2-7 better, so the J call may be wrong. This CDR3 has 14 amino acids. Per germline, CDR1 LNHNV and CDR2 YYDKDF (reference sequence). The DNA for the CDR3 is TGTGCCACCACCCCCGGGACAGGGACTTACGAGCAGTACTTC. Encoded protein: CATTPGTGTYEQYF.

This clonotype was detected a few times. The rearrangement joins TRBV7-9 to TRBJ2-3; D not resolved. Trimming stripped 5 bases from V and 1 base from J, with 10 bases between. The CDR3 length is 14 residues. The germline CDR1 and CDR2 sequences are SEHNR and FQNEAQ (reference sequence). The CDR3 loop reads CASSGNLGTDTQYF. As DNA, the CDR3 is TGTGCCAGCAGCGGGAACCTTGGCACAGATACGCAGTATTTT. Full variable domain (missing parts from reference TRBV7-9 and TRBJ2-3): DTGVSQNPRHKITKRGQNVTFRCDPISEHNRLYWYRQTLGQGPEFLTYFQNEAQLEKSRLLSDRFSAERPKGSFSTLEIQRTEQGDSAMYLCASSGNLGTDTQYFGPGTRLTVL.

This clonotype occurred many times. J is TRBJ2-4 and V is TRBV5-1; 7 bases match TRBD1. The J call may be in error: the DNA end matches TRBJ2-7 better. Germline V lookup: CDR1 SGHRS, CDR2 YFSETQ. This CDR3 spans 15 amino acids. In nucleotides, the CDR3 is TGCGCCAGCAGCCCAGTGGGACAGTTGTACGACGAGCAGTACTTC. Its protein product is CASSPVGQLYDEQYF.

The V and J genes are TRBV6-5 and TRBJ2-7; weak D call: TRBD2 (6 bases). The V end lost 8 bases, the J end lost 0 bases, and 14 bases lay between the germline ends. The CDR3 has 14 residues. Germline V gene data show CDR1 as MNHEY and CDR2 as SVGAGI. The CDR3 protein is CASRGGRSSYEQYF. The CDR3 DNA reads TGTGCCAGCCGTGGAGGGCGGAGCTCCTACGAGCAGTACTTC.

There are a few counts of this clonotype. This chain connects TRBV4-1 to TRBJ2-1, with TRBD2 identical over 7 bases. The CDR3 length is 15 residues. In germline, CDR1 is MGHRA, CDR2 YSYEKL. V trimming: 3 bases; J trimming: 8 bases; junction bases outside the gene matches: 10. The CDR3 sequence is CASSHLGEGWHEQFF. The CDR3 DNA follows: TGCGCCAGCAGCCATCTGGGGGAGGGGTGGCATGAGCAGTTCTTC.